The 23 T cell receptor beta chains listed next were all sequenced from one sample in a study of T cell changes during pregnancy in multiple sclerosis. The method was immunoSEQ multiplex PCR; TCRdb's version includes in-frame clones alone and lacks a portion of them. The sample lists some 60,000 clones, approximately 90% occurring once. The sample here was peripheral blood, taken in the first trimester of pregnancy. Receptor source: a female donor in good health, enrolled as a control in a pregnancy study.

The CDR3 DNA reads TGTGCGTCGGGAGGGCGCTCTGTCACTGAAGCTTTCTTT. Translation: CASGGRSVTEAFF. The chain uses TRBV6-6 and TRBJ1-1; D remains unclear. CDR1 and CDR2 (germline): MNHNY, SVGAGI (reference sequence). The CDR3 sequence is 13 residues long.

This clone has a handful of counts. The rearrangement uses TRBV9 and TRBJ1-1, with D perhaps TRBD1 (6 bases). The CDR3 contains 14 residues. Germline CDR1 is SGDLS and CDR2 is YYNGEE. V gave up 7 bases and J gave up 1 base, with 14 bases separating them. CDR3 sequence (DNA): TGTGCCAGCGGTGGGGGGGCGCCGAACACTGAAGCTTTCTTT. Encoded protein: CASGGGAPNTEAFF.

J is TRBJ2-7 and V is TRBV7-6; 9 bases map to TRBD1. Per the germline V gene, CDR1 is SGHVS and CDR2 is FNYEAQ. The CDR3 consists of 14 residues. V lost 1 base and J lost 3; bases outside the gene matches: 1. The CDR3 region is CASSLGDRDYEQYF. DNA for the CDR3: TGTGCCAGCAGCTTAGGGGACAGGGACTACGAGCAGTACTTC.

This clone showed up just a few times. The genes are TRBV10-3 and TRBJ2-7, with a tentative D call TRBD2 (5 bases). Germline loops: CDR1 ENHRY, CDR2 SYGVKD. Trimming took off 0 bases at V and 2 bases at J, with 5 bases between the two ends. The CDR3 extends over 13 amino acids. CDR3 DNA: TGTGCCATCAGTGAGTCGCGGGCCTACGAGCAGTACTTC. The encoded protein is CAISESRAYEQYF.

The J gene is TRBJ2-7, the V gene TRBV5-1; 8 nucleotides match TRBD2. The V segment lost 5 bases and the J segment 1 base; nucleotides outside the gene matches: 2. From germline, CDR1 is SGHRS and CDR2 YFSETQ. There are 13 residues in the CDR3. DNA for the CDR3: TGCGCCAGCAGTCCGGGGGGGTCCTACGAGCAGTACTTC. Translated: CASSPGGSYEQYF.

V and J are TRBV27 and TRBJ2-2, with 9 bases matching TRBD1. The J segment lost 6 bases and the V segment lost 5 bases, leaving 7 bases of the junction unmatched. From germline, CDR1 is MNHEY and CDR2 SMNVEV (reference sequence). This CDR3 has 15 residues. The CDR3 DNA reads TGTGCCAGCAGTCTAGGACAGGGGTGGGCCGGGGAGCTGTTTTTT. Amino acid sequence: CASSLGQGWAGELFF.

The V and J genes are TRBV29-1 and TRBJ2-7, with 7 bases matching TRBD2. This CDR3 is 14 amino acids long. V gave up 4 bases and J gave up 1 base; unmatched junction bases: 7. The germline CDR1 and CDR2 sequences are SQVTM and ANQGSEA. The CDR3 region is CSVGLGGTSYEQYF. In DNA, the CDR3 is TGCAGCGTTGGGCTCGGGGGGACGTCCTACGAGCAGTACTTC.

The table lists this clone with a count of one. The CDR3 DNA follows: TGTGCCAGCAGCGCGGACAGTCTCCACTACGAGCAGTACTTC. Translation: CASSADSLHYEQYF. J is TRBJ2-7 and V is TRBV9; D is possibly TRBD1 (6 bases). The V gene's germline CDR1 is SGDLS and CDR2 YYNGEE. V shed 3 bases and J shed 3 bases, with 13 bases lying between them. The length of the CDR3 is 14 residues.

V and J are TRBV29-1 and TRBJ2-1, with D perhaps TRBD2 (5 bases). Between the trimmed V and J ends, which lost 5 bases and 10 bases, there was a span of 15 bases. Germline V CDR1 and CDR2: SQVTM, ANQGSEA. This CDR3 has 12 amino acids. CDR3 sequence: CSVWQRSREQFF. CDR3 bases: TGCAGCGTTTGGCAGCGGTCTCGGGAGCAGTTCTTC.

The rearrangement joins TRBV12-5 to TRBJ2-1; D unresolved. V dropped 3 bases and J dropped 6 bases, with 12 bases sitting between them. CDR1 and CDR2 (germline): LGHNT, FRNRAP. The CDR3 runs 14 residues. The CDR3 sequence: CASGFGVSVNEQFF. The DNA of the CDR3 is TGTGCTAGTGGTTTTGGAGTAAGTGTCAATGAGCAGTTCTTC.

This clone was counted between two and nine times. This sequence joins TRBV7-9 and TRBJ1-1, with D possibly being TRBD1 (5 bases). V gave up 4 bases and J gave up 1 base, with 10 bases separating them. This CDR3 is built from 14 residues. The germline CDR1 and CDR2 sequences are SEHNR and FQNEAQ (reference sequence). The CDR3 region has the DNA TGTGCCAGCAGCTCAGGACACGAGAACACTGAAGCTTTCTTT. Translated, it gives CASSSGHENTEAFF.

V gene TRBV10-3 combines with J gene TRBJ1-2, with a possible D match to TRBD1 (5 bases). Germline V lookup: CDR1 ENHRY, CDR2 SYGVKD. Trimming cost V 0 bases and J 2 bases, with 10 bases left between them. CDR3 length: 15 amino acids. CDR3 residues: CAISESIQGNYGYTF. CDR3 DNA sequence: TGTGCCATCAGTGAGTCGATTCAGGGAAACTATGGCTACACCTTC.

The rearrangement uses TRBV28 and TRBJ2-7, with 12 bases that match TRBD2. The germline V gene has CDR1 MDHEN and CDR2 SYDVKM. There are 16 residues in the CDR3. The J segment lost 1 base and the V segment lost 5 bases, leaving 6 bases of the junction unmatched. The CDR3 spells CASSAWGTSGSYEQYF. Written as DNA, the CDR3 is TGTGCCAGCAGTGCGTGGGGGACTAGCGGGTCCTACGAGCAGTACTTC.

The gene calls are TRBV20-1 and TRBJ1-2; TRBD1 agrees at 8 bases. This CDR3 has 11 amino acids. Losses at the gene ends were 6 bases for V and 7 bases for J; bases not matched to a gene: 4. Germline loops: CDR1 DFQATT, CDR2 SNEGSKA (reference sequence). The CDR3 DNA is TGCAGTGCCATGGACAGGGCTGGCTACACCTTC. Translating gives CSAMDRAGYTF.

This chain links TRBV6-5 with TRBJ1-4; 9 bases are shared with TRBD1. Germline loops: CDR1 MNHEY, CDR2 SVGAGI. This CDR3 is 16 amino acids long. J gave up 6 bases and V 2 bases, and 7 bases lay outside the gene matches. The CDR3 DNA is TGTGCCAGCAGTTACCGGGTCGGGACAGGGCATGAAAAACTGTTTTTT. It is translated as CASSYRVGTGHEKLFF.

This chain joins TRBV2 and TRBJ1-5; D unresolved. Germline V gives CDR1 SNHLY, CDR2 FYNNEI. The CDR3 extends over 14 amino acids. The germline V and J ends were trimmed by 4 bases and 0 bases, with 7 bases remaining between them. The CDR3 here is CASSVGISNQPQHF. CDR3 DNA sequence: TGTGCCAGCAGTGTCGGGATTAGCAATCAGCCCCAGCATTTT.

The chain couples TRBV7-9 to TRBJ2-3; D may be TRBD1 (6 bases). Per the germline V gene, CDR1 is SEHNR and CDR2 is FQNEAQ (reference sequence). CDR3 length equals 15 residues. The ends were cut back, 4 bases at V and 1 base at J, with 12 bases in the middle. In nucleotides, the CDR3 is TGTGCCAGCAGCTCTTCGGGACACGGCACAGATACGCAGTATTTT. Encoded protein: CASSSSGHGTDTQYF.

V gene TRBV28 combines with J gene TRBJ2-3; maybe TRBD2 (6 bases). CDR1 is MDHEN, CDR2 SYDVKM, per germline. V was shortened by 5 bases and J by 6 bases, with 15 bases between the two germline ends. The CDR3 is 14 residues long. Here the CDR3 DNA reads TGTGCCAGCAGTAGAACTAGGGAGGCTGATACGCAGTATTTT. Its protein product is CASSRTREADTQYF. Complete variable domain (other parts from reference TRBV28 and TRBJ2-3): DVKVTQSSRYLVKRTGEKVFLECVQDMDHENMFWYRQDPGLGLRLIYFSYDVKMKEKGDIPEGYSVSREKKERFSLILESASTNQTSMYLCASSRTREADTQYFGPGTRLTVL.

The chain links TRBV28 to TRBJ1-6, with 9 positions matching TRBD1. After removal of 3 bases from V and 7 bases from J, the junction contained 4 bases not matched to a gene. There are 15 residues in the CDR3. Germline CDR1 MDHEN, CDR2 SYDVKM. CDR3 amino acids: CASSLGTGRNSPLHF. CDR3 in DNA: TGTGCCAGCAGTTTGGGGACAGGGAGAAATTCACCCCTCCACTTT.

The rearrangement joins TRBV29-1 to TRBJ2-1; TRBD2 is a possible D gene (7 bases). Germline V CDR1 and CDR2: SQVTM, ANQGSEA. This CDR3 has 15 amino acids. V lost 0 bases to trimming and J lost 5 bases, with 14 bases between them. Here the CDR3 DNA reads TGCAGCGTTGAAGATGGAACGGGGGGCCACAATGAGCAGTTCTTC. It codes for CSVEDGTGGHNEQFF.

This clone has more than one count but fewer than ten. The chain employs TRBV6-4 and TRBJ1-1, with 9 nucleotides matching TRBD1. The J segment lost 2 bases and the V segment lost 8 bases, leaving 6 bases of the junction unmatched. The CDR3 runs 14 residues. CDR1 MRHNA and CDR2 SNTAGT come from the germline V gene. CDR3 nucleotide sequence: TGTGCCAGCGCCAGACAGGGGGACAACACTGAAGCTTTCTTT. It yields the protein CASARQGDNTEAFF.

This chain uses TRBV9 with TRBJ2-3; the match to TRBD2 covers 7 bases. The CDR3 length is 15 residues. Germline loops: CDR1 SGDLS, CDR2 YYNGEE. The J segment lost 6 bases and the V segment lost 0 bases, leaving 7 bases of the junction unmatched. CDR3 in DNA: TGTGCCAGCAGCGTAGCGGGAGGCCTAACGGATACGCAGTATTTT. This translates into CASSVAGGLTDTQYF.

The J gene is TRBJ1-1, the V gene TRBV5-1, with 9 bases identical to TRBD1. CDR1 and CDR2 (germline): SGHRS, YFSETQ. The trim removed 0 bases at V and 0 bases at J, leaving 3 bases unmatched. The CDR3 is made up of 16 amino acids. The CDR3 loop is CASSLVTGGMNTEAFF. CDR3 coding DNA: TGCGCCAGCAGCTTGGTGACAGGGGGAATGAACACTGAAGCTTTCTTT.